This entry lists 21 T cell receptor beta chains sequenced from one sample in a study of response to subunit inactivated influenza vaccine. TCRdb used MiXCR to reprocess the RT-PCR reads, holding one entry per CDR3 protein. The repertoire consists of roughly 570,000 distinct CDR3 sequences, with 11% to 15% occurring once and the leading ten covering around 10%. The sequencing here drew on PBMCs from blood, taken about 12 days after vaccination. Receptors were obtained from a middle-aged man who received an inactivated influenza vaccine.

This clonotype was counted ten times or more. CDR3 in amino acids: CSALRGGSGTEAFF. For the CDR3, the DNA is TGCAGCGCCCTGCGGGGAGGGAGCGGCACTGAAGCTTTCTTT. V and J are TRBV29-1 and TRBJ1-1; no firm D call. Trimming stripped 7 bases from V and 4 bases from J, with 19 bases between. The CDR3 sequence is 14 residues long. Germline values: CDR1 SQVTM, CDR2 ANQGSEA.

This chain uses TRBV12-3 or TRBV12-4 with TRBJ1-4; a weak D match, TRBD1 (5 bases). The CDR3 covers 14 residues. Trimming cost V 6 bases and J 5 bases, with 13 bases left between them. DNA of the CDR3: TGTGCCAGCAGGTTAACAGGTTACAATGAAAAACTGTTTTTT. As protein: CASRLTGYNEKLFF.

A few counts support this clonotype. V and J are TRBV14 and TRBJ2-5; 7 nucleotides agree with TRBD2. The CDR3 consists of 13 residues. The germline gives CDR1 SGHDN, CDR2 FVKESK. The trim removed 3 bases at V and 5 bases at J, leaving 3 bases unmatched. CDR3 DNA: TGTGCCAGCAGCCAGTGGCGGGGGGAGACCCAGTACTTC. It yields the protein CASSQWRGETQYF.

This chain connects TRBV6-5 to TRBJ2-3; possibly TRBD2 for D (5 bases). The CDR3 runs to 12 residues. The V end lost 10 bases, the J end lost 8 bases, and 16 bases lay between the germline ends. CDR1 MNHEY and CDR2 SVGAGI come from the germline V gene. In DNA, the CDR3 is TGTGCCACCCAGCCAGCCGAGGGTACGCAGTATTTT. Translating it yields CATQPAEGTQYF.

This clonotype was found a few times. This sequence joins TRBV7-8 and TRBJ1-6; D remains unclear. V was trimmed by 5 bases and J by 9 bases, leaving 17 bases between them. Germline V CDR1 and CDR2: SGHVS, FQNEAQ. This CDR3 spans 15 amino acids. The CDR3: CASSANPGNGSPLHF. DNA of the CDR3: TGTGCCAGCAGCGCTAACCCCGGAAATGGTTCACCCCTCCACTTT.

This clonotype was seen a handful of times. This chain connects TRBV28 to TRBJ1-2, with TRBD1 matching 8 bases. V lost 6 bases to trimming and J lost 5 bases; unmatched junction nucleotides: 8. The CDR3 totals 14 residues. CDR1 is MDHEN and CDR2 is SYDVKM in the germline V gene. The CDR3 DNA sequence: TGTGCCAGCAGACCAGGGGGCCCGGGGTATGGCTACACCTTC. It is translated as CASRPGGPGYGYTF.

This clonotype was observed many times. The V call is TRBV12-3 or TRBV12-4, the J call TRBJ1-6; D is possibly TRBD1 (6 bases). This CDR3 contains 15 residues. Deletions cut 5 bases from V and 5 bases from J, with 13 bases between. CDR3: CASSARTDNNSPLHF. CDR3 nucleotide sequence: TGTGCCAGCAGTGCCCGGACAGACAATAATTCACCCCTCCACTTT.

This clonotype was recorded at least ten times. V usage is TRBV7-9 and J usage is TRBJ2-7; maybe TRBD1 (6 bases). The germline CDR1 and CDR2 sequences are SEHNR and FQNEAQ (reference sequence). This CDR3 spans 13 amino acids. Between the trimmed V and J ends, which lost 3 bases and 3 bases, there was a span of 9 bases. CDR3 DNA: TGTGCCAGCAGCTTGACAGGTTACTACGAGCAGTACTTC. This translates into CASSLTGYYEQYF.

This clonotype was counted ten times or more. The chain has TRBV27 and TRBJ1-5; D is uncertain. V shed 0 bases and J shed 0 bases, with 9 bases lying between them. The CDR3 covers 16 residues. Germline assignment: CDR1 MNHEY and CDR2 SMNVEV (reference sequence). This CDR3 reads CASSLSAGYSNQPQHF. In DNA, the CDR3 is TGTGCCAGCAGTTTATCGGCGGGTTATAGCAATCAGCCCCAGCATTTT.

This clonotype was counted between two and nine times. The gene calls are TRBV4-2 and TRBJ2-3, with D unclear. CDR1 and CDR2 from the germline V gene are LGHNA and YNFKEQ. V lost 0 bases, J lost 0 bases, and 7 bases lay in between. The CDR3 loop spans 15 amino acids. Written as DNA, the CDR3 is TGTGCCAGCAGCCAAGATCTTCTCAGCACAGATACGCAGTATTTT. Its protein product is CASSQDLLSTDTQYF.

The chain has TRBV7-2 and TRBJ2-2; D is unclear. This CDR3 has 15 amino acids. Germline CDR1 and CDR2: SGHTA and FQGNSA. V was cut by 2 bases and J by 2 bases, with 9 bases left in between. This CDR3 reads CASSLNRFNTGELFF. CDR3 nucleotide sequence: TGTGCCAGCAGCTTAAATAGATTTAACACCGGGGAGCTGTTTTTT.

This clonotype was observed at least ten times. This chain uses TRBV6-5 with TRBJ2-2, with D uncertain. Trimming stripped 0 bases from V and 2 bases from J, with 13 bases between. Germline V CDR1 and CDR2: MNHEY, SVGAGI. This CDR3 region has 17 residues. DNA of the CDR3: TGTGCCAGCAGTTACTCGATCTCGACAACTAACACCGGGGAGCTGTTTTTT. Translated, it gives CASSYSISTTNTGELFF.

This clonotype occurred many times. The chain employs TRBV7-2 and TRBJ1-1, with D uncertain. Trimming left V 1 base short and J 1 base short, with 4 bases between. Germline CDR1 is SGHTA and CDR2 is FQGNSA. The CDR3 spans 13 residues. CDR3 sequence: CASSLVRNTEAFF. In DNA, the CDR3 is TGTGCCAGCAGCTTAGTGAGGAACACTGAAGCTTTCTTT.

V gene TRBV5-1 combines with J gene TRBJ2-5; TRBD1 aligns across 8 bases. The CDR3 is 18 residues long. The trim removed 3 bases at V and 5 bases at J, leaving 18 bases unmatched. The germline gives CDR1 SGHRS, CDR2 YFSETQ. CDR3 protein: CASSSPVRGGRGQETQYF. The DNA of the CDR3 is TGCGCCAGCAGCTCGCCGGTCCGTGGGGGCAGGGGGCAGGAGACCCAGTACTTC.

The rearrangement uses TRBV6-1 and TRBJ2-3; D unresolved. This CDR3 spans 15 amino acids. Germline V gene lookup returns CDR1 MNHNS and CDR2 SASEGT. Between the trimmed V and J ends, which lost 6 bases and 0 bases, there was a span of 13 bases. The CDR3 region has the DNA TGTGCCAGCAGAGCCCTAGAGGCTAGCACAGATACGCAGTATTTT. Residues: CASRALEASTDTQYF.

A word on this clonotype: Possible read error: a much larger clone is one base away. The rearrangement uses TRBV10-3 and TRBJ2-1, with a possible D match to TRBD1 (6 bases). Trimming stripped 0 bases from V and 2 bases from J, with 14 bases between. CDR1 is ENHRY and CDR2 is SYGVKD in the germline V gene. This CDR3 comprises 17 residues. CDR3 in amino acids: CAISESNAGGAYNEQFF. The CDR3 nucleotides are TGTGCCATCAGTGAGTCGAATGCTGGGGGCGCCTACAATGAGCAGTTCTTC.

The chain couples TRBV20-1 to TRBJ2-1; 11 bases agree with TRBD2. CDR1 is DFQATT, CDR2 SNEGSKA, per germline (reference sequence). The CDR3 has 14 amino acids. The V segment lost 2 bases and the J segment 8 bases; nucleotides outside the gene matches: 5. CDR3 region: CSARPSGRRDEQFF. Written as DNA, the CDR3 is TGCAGTGCTAGACCTAGCGGGAGGAGGGATGAGCAGTTCTTC.

The chain couples TRBV4-2 to TRBJ2-2; tentatively, D is TRBD1 or TRBD2 (6 bases each). Germline V gene data show CDR1 as LGHNA and CDR2 as YNFKEQ. Trimming removed 0 bases at V and 1 base at J, with 9 bases between. CDR3 size: 16 residues. The CDR3 spells CASSQDRGRNTGELFF. The CDR3 DNA reads as TGTGCCAGCAGCCAAGATCGGGGGCGGAACACCGGGGAGCTGTTTTTT.

There are a few counts of this clonotype. The V call is TRBV12-3 or TRBV12-4, the J call TRBJ2-1; tentative D call: TRBD1 (6 bases). This CDR3 spans 11 amino acids. V lost 7 bases, J lost 8 bases, and 9 bases lay in between. CDR3: CASNRVDEQFF. As DNA, the CDR3 is TGTGCCAGCAACAGGGTTGATGAGCAGTTCTTC.

This clonotype was observed a handful of times. The rearrangement joins TRBV12-3 or TRBV12-4 to TRBJ1-2; a weak D match, TRBD1 (6 bases). Trimming cost V 5 bases and J 5 bases, with 12 bases left between them. This CDR3 has 13 residues. The CDR3 loop reads CASSIQGWYGYTF. CDR3 sequence (DNA): TGTGCCAGCAGTATACAGGGTTGGTATGGCTACACCTTC.

This clonotype came up many times. The chain joins TRBV7-9 to TRBJ2-5; D possibly corresponds to TRBD1 (6 bases). The V and J ends lost 1 base and 5 bases respectively, with 14 bases between them. The CDR3 extends over 15 amino acids. Germline CDR1 is SEHNR and CDR2 is FQNEAQ (reference sequence). In DNA, the CDR3 is TGTGCCAGCAGCTTAGGGCAGGGGTCGTTGGAGACCCAGTACTTC. Residues: CASSLGQGSLETQYF.